One sample yielded the 3 T cell receptor beta chains listed below, sequenced in a study of Graves' ophthalmopathy and Graves' hyperthyroidism. RNA transcripts were the template, and TCR beta CDR3 regions were amplified from them. First-round RT-PCR with HTBI primers preceded a second-round multiplex PCR. TCRdb ran MiXCR on the multiplex PCR reads and lists one entry per CDR3 protein. Seen here are about 700,000 distinct CDR3 sequences, roughly 40% observed once, and the top ten hold 40% to 45%. The sample taken for sequencing was peripheral blood. Receptors originate from an adult man with Graves' ophthalmopathy.

The chain couples TRBV7-3 to TRBJ2-2, with D possibly TRBD1 on 5 matching bases. The length of the CDR3 is 13 residues. V lost 5 bases and J lost 5, with 9 bases in between. CDR1 is SGHTA and CDR2 is FQGTGA in the germline V gene. CDR3: CASSTDSTGELFF. DNA for the CDR3: TGTGCCAGCAGCACCGACAGTACCGGGGAGCTGTTTTTT.

With respect to this clonotype: A much larger clone lies a single base off, so this may be a read error. The chain recombines TRBV19 with TRBJ1-6, with D possibly matching TRBD1 (6 bases). CDR1 is LNHDA and CDR2 is SQIVND in the germline V gene (reference sequence). The CDR3 spans 14 residues. Trimming stripped 6 bases from V and 9 bases from J, with 15 bases between. The CDR3 nucleotides are TGTGCCAGTAGCAACAGGGAAGACGGTTCACCCCTCCACTTT. It translates to CASSNREDGSPLHF.

J is TRBJ1-4 and V is TRBV7-9; TRBD1 is a possible D gene (6 bases). Trimming took 5 bases from V and 5 from J, leaving 15 bases between them. This CDR3 has 15 residues. Germline V gene lookup returns CDR1 SEHNR and CDR2 FQNEAQ (reference sequence). Written as DNA, the CDR3 is TGTGCCAGCAGCCAAACCGGACAGAGGAATGAAAAACTGTTTTTT. Its protein product is CASSQTGQRNEKLFF.